The rows below give T cell receptor beta chains drawn from one sample of a study of T-cell reconstitution after alpha-beta-depleted transplantation in children. One entry per CDR3 protein, called by TCRdb with MiXCR from the PCR reads. The sample records 440,000 or so distinct CDR3 sequences, about a tenth being singletons. Here the sequenced sample was PBMCs from the stem cell graft donor, taken from the stem cell graft. The receptors stem from a human donor who donated a stem cell graft to a child with acute myeloid leukemia. CDR3s include the opening cysteine and the closing phenylalanine or tryptophan.

TRBV5-1 | CASSLTPNYGYTF
TRBV12-3/TRBV12-4 | CASSSGLAGVYEQYF
TRBV20-1 | CSARGGRRTSGREVGTDTQYF
TRBV15 | CATSRVGITSTDTQYF
TRBV20-1 | CCARDQGRTYGYTF
TRBV25-1 | CASSGNGQDREKLFF
TRBV15 | CATSRGTLLEDTQYF
TRBV20-1 | CSATKGSSTEAFF
TRBV5-1 | CASSEGTAEETQYF
TRBV12-3/TRBV12-4 | CASTGTSAYEQYF
TRBV10-3 | CAISERGSTDTQYF
TRBV4-2 | CASSQGRSPETQYF
TRBV6-2/TRBV6-3 | CASSSAGTKVVFF
TRBV27 | CASRLLASSYNEQFF
TRBV20-1 | CSAREPTGVRDTHYF
TRBV28 | CASSLDWTGVSLAKNIQYF
TRBV12-3/TRBV12-4 | CASGRQGLSYNEQFF
TRBV5-5 | CASSFQNGNTIYF
TRBV7-2 | CASSGAGTAFF
TRBV5-1 | CASNPTGENYGYTF
TRBV6-2/TRBV6-3 | CASSFSRTPYNEQFF
TRBV29-1 | CSAKQGGDYGYTF
TRBV25-1 | CASSVQDNSPLHF
TRBV20-1 | CSGDRGQGEAFF
TRBV5-1 | CASSPNGGGEKLFF
TRBV9 | CASSDPGQGFGNTIYF
TRBV5-1 | CASSLSASGSQETQYF
TRBV12-3/TRBV12-4 | CTSSFRSLTGTRRDQPQHF
TRBV19 | CASSLTGNNYGYTF
TRBV12-3/TRBV12-4 | CASDRGALPDTQYF
TRBV7-9 | CASSSGLLPYEQYF
TRBV29-1 | CSVERGPVGTQYF
TRBV30 | CAWFPSYNEQFF
TRBV15 | CATGDSYEQYF
TRBV28 | CASSFSRGRTEAFF
TRBV29-1 | CSVQSFGQNYNEQFF
TRBV20-1 | CSARDRKVRDQPQHF
TRBV29-1 | CSVESGRYGYTF
TRBV9 | CASSVSPFPGGSYNEQFF
TRBV5-1 | CASRESSGSGPYEQYF
TRBV12-3/TRBV12-4 | CASTRGVPSNTQYF
TRBV7-9 | CASSLDRGEKLFF
TRBV12-3/TRBV12-4 | CGSSLGTVSYEQYF
TRBV4-2 | CASSQDHPREYTDTQYF
TRBV29-1 | CSVAPKGGEQFF
TRBV12-3/TRBV12-4 | CASSWGGNEQYF
TRBV5-1 | CASSGQVDRNSPLHF
TRBV7-9 | CASSPYGGEGNEQFF
TRBV7-9 | CASSLVPGKEKLFF
TRBV2 | CASTKHSGWEETQYF
TRBV13 | CASSLGLFGGESSYNEQFF
TRBV29-1 | CSVAGVAPIYEQYF
TRBV24-1 | CATSDSGRIGEQFF
TRBV7-9 | CASSDHSGTEAFF
TRBV27 | CASSKDHRVGNQPQHF
TRBV12-3/TRBV12-4 | CASEGSTTYGYTF
TRBV10-3 | CAISGAGRTSDNEQFF